The 15 T cell receptor beta chains given below trace back to one sample, sequenced in a study of regulatory dendritic cells for organ transplantation. Using immunoSEQ multiplex PCR, the repertoire was profiled, and TCRdb retains in-frame clones only, with some absent. The data show around 19,000 clones, just under 75% seen once. Sample: memory CD4+ T cells from blood. Specified subset: CD45RO+ memory T cells. The receptors originated from a human donor in good health.

The chain joins TRBV28 to TRBJ1-1; 8 nucleotides align to TRBD1. Germline assignment: CDR1 MDHEN and CDR2 SYDVKM. V dropped 5 bases and J dropped 1; count of bases not matched to a gene: 6. The CDR3 length is 15 residues. CDR3 nucleotides: TGTGCCAGCAGTCCGACAGGGGTGGGGAACACTGAAGCTTTCTTT. Its protein is CASSPTGVGNTEAFF.

The chain is built from TRBV27 and TRBJ1-2; D is unresolved. The CDR3 runs to 13 residues. CDR1 is MNHEY and CDR2 is SMNVEV in the germline V gene (reference sequence). V lost 3 bases and J 4 bases, leaving 9 bases between the germline ends. This chain's CDR3 is CASSLLRGYGYTF. The CDR3 coding sequence is TGTGCCAGCAGTTTGCTCCGGGGCTATGGCTACACCTTC.

This sequence joins TRBV20-1 and TRBJ2-5; D remains unclear. V was trimmed by 3 bases and J by 4 bases, leaving 6 bases between them. CDR1 and CDR2 from the germline V gene are DFQATT and SNEGSKA (reference sequence). The CDR3 runs to 11 residues. This CDR3 is CSASGGETQYF. The CDR3 DNA reads as TGCAGTGCTAGCGGTGGAGAGACCCAGTACTTC.

The J gene is TRBJ2-2, the V gene TRBV27, with 8 bases fitting TRBD1. CDR1 is MNHEY and CDR2 is SMNVEV in the germline V gene (reference sequence). The V segment lost 3 bases and the J segment 4 bases; nucleotides outside the gene matches: 7. This CDR3 comprises 16 residues. The CDR3 DNA follows: TGTGCCAGCAGTTTCACACAGGGGGTGAGCACCGGGGAGCTGTTTTTT. Amino acid sequence: CASSFTQGVSTGELFF.

As concerns this clone: Distinct nucleotide sequences in the sample also encode this CDR3. V gene TRBV4-1 combines with J gene TRBJ2-5, with 10 bases that match TRBD2. With V trimmed by 1 base and J by 5 bases, 10 bases remained unmatched. CDR1 is MGHRA, CDR2 YSYEKL, per germline. CDR3 size: 17 residues. As DNA, the CDR3 is TGCGCCAGCAGCCAAGTTTCCAGCGGGGGGGCCCGGGAGACCCAGTACTTC. Protein product: CASSQVSSGGARETQYF.

This clone was detected only once. The DNA for the CDR3 is TGTGCCAGCAGTTCCACAGGGGGCAATCAGCCCCAGCATTTT. This sequence encodes CASSSTGGNQPQHF. The J gene is TRBJ1-5, the V gene TRBV6-6; 7 positions match TRBD1. The J segment lost 2 bases and the V segment lost 4 bases, leaving 2 bases of the junction unmatched. This CDR3 has 14 amino acids. The V gene's germline CDR1 is MNHNY and CDR2 SVGAGI (reference sequence).

Here the CDR3 reads CASSKYRNQPQHF. DNA for the CDR3: TGTGCCAGCAGCAAGTACAGGAATCAGCCCCAGCATTTT. The chain uses TRBV6-5 and TRBJ1-5, with a weak D call TRBD1 (5 bases). From germline, CDR1 is MNHEY and CDR2 SVGAGI. The germline V and J ends were trimmed by 6 bases and 4 bases, with 10 bases remaining between them. The length of the CDR3 is 13 residues.

The chain couples TRBV5-1 to TRBJ2-5; tentative D call: TRBD1 (5 bases). Germline CDR1 SGHRS, CDR2 YFSETQ. The V end was cut by 2 bases, the J end by 4 bases, with 9 bases between. This CDR3 has 13 residues. CDR3 amino acids: CASSLGVRETQYF. CDR3 nucleotides: TGCGCCAGCAGCTTAGGGGTACGAGAGACCCAGTACTTC.

This chain uses TRBV11-2 with TRBJ2-1; unclear D gene. Germline CDR1 is SGHAT and CDR2 is FQNNGV. The CDR3 runs to 14 residues. The V gene lost 7 bases and the J gene lost 8 bases, with 18 bases spanning the gap. The CDR3 sequence: CASTPPGAPDEQFF. The CDR3 coding sequence is TGTGCCAGCACCCCTCCAGGTGCGCCCGATGAGCAGTTCTTC.

V usage is TRBV11-2 and J usage is TRBJ1-1; D gene uncertain. V was pared by 1 base and J by 1 base, with 7 bases between. The CDR3 is 14 amino acids. Germline loops: CDR1 SGHAT, CDR2 FQNNGV. CDR3 protein: CASSLVTGNTEAFF. The CDR3 nucleotides read TGTGCCAGCAGCTTAGTTACGGGGAACACTGAAGCTTTCTTT.

This clone was seen just once. This chain uses TRBV9 with TRBJ2-3; 11 bases are a match to TRBD2. CDR3 length: 15 amino acids. Looked up from germline, CDR1 is SGDLS and CDR2 is YYNGEE. The V gene end was trimmed by 0 bases and the J gene end by 4 bases; junction bases not matched to a gene: 1. The CDR3 region has the DNA TGTGCCAGCAGCGTAGAGGGACTAGCGGCAGATACGCAGTATTTT. Its protein is CASSVEGLAADTQYF.

V is TRBV4-2 and J is TRBJ2-5; TRBD1 matches 11 bases. CDR3 length: 16 amino acids. J lost 4 bases, V lost 0 bases, and 4 bases had no gene match. In germline, CDR1 is LGHNA, CDR2 YNFKEQ. The CDR3 loop reads CASSQDGGTGGETQYF. CDR3 nucleotides: TGTGCCAGCAGCCAAGATGGCGGGACAGGGGGAGAGACCCAGTACTTC.

This clone showed up just a few times. The chain links TRBV7-8 to TRBJ1-1; unclear D gene. This CDR3 is built from 13 residues. Trimming removed 10 bases at V and 3 bases at J, with 15 bases between. Germline V gene lookup returns CDR1 SGHVS and CDR2 FQNEAQ. This CDR3 is CATSPREDTEAFF. The CDR3 bases are TGTGCCACCTCGCCAAGGGAGGACACTGAAGCTTTCTTT.

J is TRBJ1-6 and V is TRBV11-2; TRBD1 matches 7 bases. From germline, CDR1 is SGHAT and CDR2 FQNNGV. With 5 bases clipped from V and 7 bases from J, the junction kept 5 bases outside the gene matches. This CDR3 comprises 14 residues. CDR3 nucleotides: TGTGCCAGCAGCCCCGGGACAGAGAATTCACCCCTCCACTTT. Encoded protein: CASSPGTENSPLHF. The complete variable domain, with remaining parts taken from reference TRBV11-2 and TRBJ1-6, reads EAGVAQSPRYKIIEKRQSVAFWCNPISGHATLYWYQQILGQGPKLLIQFQNNGVVDDSQLPKDRFSAERLKGVDSTLKIQPAKLEDSAVYLCASSPGTENSPLHFGNGTRLTVT.

V is TRBV11-3 and J is TRBJ1-1, with D possibly TRBD1 on 6 matching bases. The germline V and J ends were trimmed by 2 bases and 7 bases, with 14 bases remaining between them. The CDR3 extends over 14 amino acids. From germline, CDR1 is SGHNT and CDR2 YENEEA. The CDR3 region is CASSLRDIGGEAFF. The CDR3 nucleotides read TGTGCCAGCAGCTTAAGGGACATTGGGGGTGAAGCTTTCTTT.